The subject of this entry is one T cell receptor beta chain. Its antigen specificity is not known. There are no base qualities to consult, and no much larger clone falls within one base. These data belong to a study of T-cell memory formation after mild COVID-19 (dated by TCRdb to the early 2020s). Concerning the study at large: Most TCR sequence clusters were specific to one of the two donors. In a couple of donors, T-cell clones that expanded and contracted after mild COVID-19 were tracked by sequencing TCRalpha and TCRbeta repertoires over time. The cohort comprised two young, previously healthy adult volunteers, one female and one male.

PBMCs were isolated by Ficoll-Paque density gradient centrifugation. V is shortened by 0 bases, J by 9 bases, and the region joining them spans 9 bases. The CDR3, from cysteine to phenylalanine, totals 14 residues. Of the read, only the CDR3 DNA is kept; its 42 bases are in frame from base 1. The germline V gene yields MGHRA for CDR1 and YSYEKL for CDR2. What the study reported, not specific to this receptor: Some responding clones were detected in pre-infection memory, suggesting pre-existing cross-reactive memory T cells joined the SARS-CoV-2 response. Contracting CD4+ clones were located mainly in the CM and EM memory subsets, whereas CD8+ clones were found to be enriched in EMRA. Clones that contracted from day 15 to 85 showed balanced CD4/CD8 phenotypes, whereas a second wave of clones that expanded from day 15 to 37 leaned towards CD4+. The second-wave clones that peaked on day 37 were not confirmed to be SARS-CoV-2 specific. The study included only a couple of mild cases, and larger cohorts that include severe cases with pre-infection samples were judged to be necessary.

The reads were generated on an Illumina NovaSeq 6000. cDNA libraries for TCRalpha and TCRbeta were prepared by 5'RACE using constant-segment primers, with sample barcodes and unique molecular identifiers added. Trizol reagent was used to extract RNA from every sample. The libraries were amplified in two PCR steps, and the second step added a second sample barcode and Illumina TruSeq adapters. Sequencing of the libraries was done on an Illumina NovaSeq, producing 2 x 150 bp paired-end reads. The original methods were these. Reads were demultiplexed and collapsed into UMI-guided consensus sequences with migec v1.2.7. With mixcr v2.1.11, UMI consensuses were aligned to TRA and TRB V and J templates and assembled into clonotypes. Expanded or contracted clonotypes were those called significant by both edgeR and NoisET, with noise models trained on biological replicates. For edgeR calls, a false discovery rate-adjusted p below 0.01 and a log2 fold-change threshold of 1 were applied. PCA with hierarchical clustering of max-normalized trajectories of the 1000 most abundant clonotypes was used as exploratory dynamics analysis. Each responding clone was given a CD4 or CD8 phenotype based on the CD4+ and CD8+ repertoires, which had been sequenced separately. In-frame beta chains were kept once TCRdb had trimmed the public reads at Q25 with fastp and called clones with MiXCR. Identical CDR3 protein sequences are pooled into one entry, listed with their most common genes and DNA. The V and J calls were determined by TCRdb, not by the authors. The sample table holds 350,000 to 550,000 distinct CDR3 sequences, of which over 15% were seen once. The ten largest clones take up 20% to 25% of the sample.

The V and J segments used are TRBV4-1 and TRBJ1-6; the D gene cannot be named for sure. This sequence originates from a young man who had mild COVID-19 (a few samples of this study predate the infection). The sample titles of this study are shuffled in the database, so cell type and time point are left out; the donor was told from shared clones. Sequencing was performed on PBMCs or a T cell subset sorted from them (not recorded which). The sequence in DNA is TGCGCCAGCAGCCAAGAAGGACCTTTTTCACCCCTCCACTTT. Its coded protein is CASSQEGPFSPLHF.